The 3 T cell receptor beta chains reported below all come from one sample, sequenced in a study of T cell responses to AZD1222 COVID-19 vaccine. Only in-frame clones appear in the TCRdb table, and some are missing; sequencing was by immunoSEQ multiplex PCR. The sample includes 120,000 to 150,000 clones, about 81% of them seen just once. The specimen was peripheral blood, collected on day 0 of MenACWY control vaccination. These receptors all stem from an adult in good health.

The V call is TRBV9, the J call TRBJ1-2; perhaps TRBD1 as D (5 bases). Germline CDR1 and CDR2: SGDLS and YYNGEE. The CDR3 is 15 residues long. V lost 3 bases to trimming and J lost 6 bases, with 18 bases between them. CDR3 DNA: TGTGCCAGCAGCGGACGGCAGTCCCCGGGGCATGGCTACACCTTC. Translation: CASSGRQSPGHGYTF. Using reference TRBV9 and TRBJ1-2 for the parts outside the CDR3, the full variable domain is DSGVTQTPKHLITATGQRVTLRCSPRSGDLSVYWYQQSLDQGLQFLIQYYNGEERAKGNILERFSAQQFPDLHSELNLSSLELGDSALYFCASSGRQSPGHGYTFGSGTRLTVV.

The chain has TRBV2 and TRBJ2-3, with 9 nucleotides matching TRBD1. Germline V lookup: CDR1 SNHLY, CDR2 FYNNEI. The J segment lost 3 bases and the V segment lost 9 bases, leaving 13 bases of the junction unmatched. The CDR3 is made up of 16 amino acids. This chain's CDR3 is CARRATGGEWTDTQYF. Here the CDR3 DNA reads TGTGCCAGGCGAGCAACAGGGGGCGAGTGGACAGATACGCAGTATTTT.

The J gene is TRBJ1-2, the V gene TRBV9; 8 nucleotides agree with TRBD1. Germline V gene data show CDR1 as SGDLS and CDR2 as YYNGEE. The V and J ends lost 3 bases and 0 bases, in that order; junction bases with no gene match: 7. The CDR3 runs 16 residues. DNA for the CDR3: TGTGCCAGCAGCGGGCTGGACAGGGTCCCTAACTATGGCTACACCTTC. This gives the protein CASSGLDRVPNYGYTF.